This entry is about one T cell receptor beta chain. Its antigen is not yet known. Base qualities were left out, and no much larger clone turns up one base away. TCRbeta CDR3 regions were amplified from genomic DNA by means of the immunoSEQ Assay, a bias-controlled multiplex PCR. As for the authors' bioinformatics: Within the assay, amplification of reference gene primers was used to estimate how many nucleated cells each sample contained. To quantify the absolute abundance of each unique TCRbeta CDR3 rearrangement, sequence reads were collapsed and filtered. Productive Simpson clonality was computed per sample as the square root of Simpson's diversity index over productive rearrangements. Here the immuneACCESS table is served through TCRdb, limited to in-frame sequences with V and J called. Missing clones are a known gap in these copies; in checked studies unresolved V genes cover under half, and the rest lacks a known reason. V and J calls and clone size are those listed in that table; D and trimming were worked out from the DNA. In all, the sample holds 90,000 to 120,000 clones, and 89% of those were seen once. The ten biggest clones cover 4.5% to 6% of the sample.

The data were taken from a study of blood T cell repertoires in COVID-19 (dated by TCRdb to the early 2020s). Regarding the complete study: Samples covering the acute and convalescent phases of COVID-19 were provided by collaborators in the United States, Italy and Spain. The dataset comprised deeply sampled blood TCRbeta repertoires from subjects exposed to, actively infected with, or recovered from COVID-19. The material from the prospective study consisted of cDNA or gDNA derived from T cells, B-cell-depleted T cells, or PBMCs. The repertoires were released in a freely available public database meant as a resource for research on the immune response to SARS-CoV-2. The samples were drawn from the first 160 participants of the ongoing ImmuneRACE study and from 950 to 1,500 subjects provided by 6 global collaborators. HLA class I and class II types, where available, came from metadata supplied by the sample provider rather than from assay-based typing. Nearly every sample came with metadata listing a de-identified subject ID, COVID-19 status, age in years and sex.

V drops 5 bases and J drops 8 bases, leaving 13 bases in between. Counted from cysteine to phenylalanine, this CDR3 has 13 amino acids. The read is trimmed to its CDR3 DNA, 39 bases read in frame from base 1. According to the germline V gene, CDR1 reads MNHEY and CDR2 reads SVGAGI. General findings and caveats noted by the study authors: Clinical and demographic metadata were provided uncurated, with the amount varying by source and participant.

Whole blood was collected in K2EDTA tubes by collaborating institutions according to the institutions' own protocols. For TCRbeta analysis, collaborators shipped samples in one of three forms: frozen whole blood, isolated PBMCs, or DNA extracted from either of those sample types. The sample was peripheral blood. This receptor was taken from a man aged 40-55 years with active or convalescent COVID-19. The chain couples TRBV6-5 to TRBJ2-1; TRBD1 is possibly the D segment (6 matching bases). The DNA sequence is TGTGCCAGCAGTAGGGGCCAGGGGCATGAGCAGTTCTTC. Translation gives CASSRGQGHEQFF.